The 18 T cell receptor beta chains listed next were all sequenced from one sample in a study of neurological immune-mediated disorders. TCRdb used MiXCR to reprocess the 5' RACE reads, holding one entry per CDR3 protein. The sample carries about 120,000 distinct CDR3 sequences, roughly 3.2% recorded once. What was sequenced was PBMCs. The receptors derive from a woman aged 30 to 39 with multiple sclerosis.

This clonotype was seen repeatedly, ten times or more. V is TRBV5-1 and J is TRBJ2-7; perhaps TRBD2 as D (6 bases). V was cut by 3 bases and J by 4 bases, with 11 bases left in between. The CDR3 runs to 13 residues. From germline, CDR1 is SGHRS and CDR2 YFSETQ. In DNA, the CDR3 is TGCGCCAGCAGCTACGCTGGGGGGTACGAGCAGTACTTC. Its translation: CASSYAGGYEQYF.

This clonotype was seen ten or more times. This chain joins TRBV20-1 and TRBJ2-7; a possible D gene is TRBD2 (5 bases). The V gene's germline CDR1 is DFQATT and CDR2 SNEGSKA (reference sequence). CDR3 length: 12 residues. Trimming stripped 6 bases from V and 3 bases from J, with 12 bases between. The CDR3 bases are TGCAGTGCCGACCCCGGGGACTACGAGCAGTACTTC. Its protein product is CSADPGDYEQYF.

This clonotype was counted many times. The chain carries TRBV10-1 and TRBJ1-5, with a weak D call TRBD1 (6 bases). This CDR3 has 14 amino acids. Germline CDR1 WNHNN, CDR2 SYGVQD (reference sequence). V was cut by 6 bases and J by 3 bases, with 12 bases left in between. DNA for the CDR3: TGCGCCAGCAGCTCCGACAGGCTCAATCAGCCCCAGCATTTT. This sequence encodes CASSSDRLNQPQHF.

Ten or more counts support this clonotype. This chain connects TRBV5-6 to TRBJ1-4; D is ambiguous. The CDR3 sequence is 16 residues long. The germline gives CDR1 SGHDT, CDR2 YYEEEE. V shed 4 bases and J shed 5 bases, with 18 bases lying between them. The CDR3 region is CASSEKPTSPNEKLFF. DNA of the CDR3: TGTGCCAGCAGCGAAAAACCGACAAGCCCCAATGAAAAACTGTTTTTT.

A few counts support this clonotype. The rearrangement links TRBV20-1 to TRBJ2-1, with D unclear. Germline CDR1 reads DFQATT; CDR2 reads SNEGSKA (reference sequence). The ends were cut back, 2 bases at V and 7 bases at J, with 9 bases in the middle. This CDR3 is 12 amino acids long. CDR3 coding DNA: TGCAGTGCTAGAAGAATAGGGAATGAGCAGTTCTTC. It translates to CSARRIGNEQFF.

This clonotype came up many times. The CDR3 loop is CASSSKTSGRFNEQFF. CDR3 coding DNA: TGTGCCAGCAGTTCAAAGACTAGCGGGAGGTTTAATGAGCAGTTCTTC. The chain carries TRBV2 and TRBJ2-1, with 13 bases aligning to TRBD2. With 5 bases clipped from V and 7 bases from J, the junction kept 8 bases outside the gene matches. The CDR3 sequence is 16 residues long. Germline V gene lookup returns CDR1 SNHLY and CDR2 FYNNEI.

The V gene is TRBV18, the J gene TRBJ1-5; D remains unclear. Germline V gives CDR1 KGHSH, CDR2 LQKENI. V was cut by 1 base and J by 5 bases, with 6 bases left in between. The CDR3 contains 13 residues. CDR3 region: CASSPHSDQPQHF. CDR3 DNA: TGTGCCAGCTCACCACACAGTGATCAGCCCCAGCATTTT.

This clonotype was recorded at least ten times. V is TRBV5-5 and J is TRBJ2-5; tentative D call: TRBD1 (5 bases). V lost 2 bases to trimming and J lost 5 bases, with 13 bases between them. The CDR3 runs to 14 residues. Germline CDR1 and CDR2: SGHKS and YYEKEE (reference sequence). CDR3 loop: CASSFEAGLETQYF. DNA for the CDR3: TGTGCCAGCAGCTTCGAGGCAGGGTTGGAGACCCAGTACTTC.

This clonotype was seen at least ten times. The chain carries TRBV7-2 and TRBJ2-1; tentatively, D is TRBD1 (6 bases). Trimming cost V 5 bases and J 9 bases, with 17 bases left between them. Germline loops: CDR1 SGHTA, CDR2 FQGNSA. The CDR3 length is 14 residues. This chain's CDR3 is CASSLYREYGEQFF. The CDR3, as DNA: TGTGCCAGCAGCCTATACAGGGAATACGGTGAGCAGTTCTTC.

This clonotype has ten or more counts. The gene calls are TRBV5-1 and TRBJ2-5; D call uncertain. The germline V and J ends were trimmed by 5 bases and 0 bases, with 5 bases remaining between them. The CDR3 extends over 12 amino acids. Per germline, CDR1 SGHRS and CDR2 YFSETQ. The CDR3, as DNA: TGCGCCAGCAGATTGTACCAAGAGACCCAGTACTTC. Its protein is CASRLYQETQYF. The entire variable domain, with the rest obtained from reference TRBV5-1 and TRBJ2-5, is as follows: KAGVTQTPRYLIKTRGQQVTLSCSPISGHRSVSWYQQTPGQGLQFLFEYFSETQRNKGNFPGRFSGRQFSNSRSEMNVSTLELGDSALYLCASRLYQETQYFGPGTRLLVL.

For this clonotype: A much larger clone lies a single base off, so this may be a read error. This chain links TRBV5-1 with TRBJ2-3; D perhaps matches TRBD1 (5 bases). The CDR3 is made up of 14 amino acids. Germline loops: CDR1 SGHRS, CDR2 YFSETQ. The CDR3 DNA reads as TGCGCCAGCAGCCTAACAGTGTTGACAGATAAGCAGTATTTT. As protein: CASSLTVLTDKQYF.

This clonotype was detected many times. The V call is TRBV27, the J call TRBJ2-7; either TRBD1 or TRBD2 may supply D (6 bases each). This CDR3 is 15 amino acids long. V was cut by 3 bases and J by 4 bases, with 16 bases left in between. Germline V gives CDR1 MNHEY, CDR2 SMNVEV (reference sequence). The CDR3 bases are TGTGCCAGCAGTTTTTCTTCGGGGGCCGGGTACGAGCAGTACTTC. Encoded protein: CASSFSSGAGYEQYF.

This clonotype was observed many times. J is TRBJ2-5 and V is TRBV20-1, with a possible D match to TRBD2 (6 bases). The germline V and J ends were trimmed by 6 bases and 1 base, with 18 bases remaining between them. This CDR3 has 15 amino acids. Germline CDR1 and CDR2: DFQATT and SNEGSKA (reference sequence). CDR3 loop: CSAETGATAQETQYF. The CDR3 DNA reads TGCAGTGCAGAGACGGGAGCGACGGCCCAAGAGACCCAGTACTTC.

This clonotype was observed many times. V usage is TRBV7-9 and J usage is TRBJ2-1; D is undetermined. CDR3 length equals 12 residues. The germline gives CDR1 SEHNR, CDR2 FQNEAQ (reference sequence). Deletions cut 5 bases from V and 5 bases from J, with 7 bases between. The CDR3 nucleotides read TGTGCCAGCAGCCAAAGCAACAATGAGCAGTTCTTC. Translating gives CASSQSNNEQFF.

This clonotype has at least ten counts. The V and J genes are TRBV7-6 and TRBJ2-7, with 8 bases identical to TRBD1. Germline V gene lookup returns CDR1 SGHVS and CDR2 FNYEAQ. This CDR3 region has 15 residues. V lost 4 bases, J lost 1 base, and 6 bases stayed unmatched. The CDR3 nucleotides are TGTGCCAGCAGCTATGGGACAGGCCTTTCCTACGAGCAGTACTTC. Its translation: CASSYGTGLSYEQYF.

At least ten counts were recorded for this clonotype. CDR3 in amino acids: CASSFDVFNEQFF. The DNA for the CDR3 is TGTGCCAGCAGCTTCGACGTATTCAATGAGCAGTTCTTC. The V gene is TRBV7-8, the J gene TRBJ2-1; D unclear. Germline-derived CDR1 and CDR2 are SGHVS and FQNEAQ. There are 13 residues in the CDR3. V lost 3 bases to trimming and J lost 6 bases, with 9 bases between them.

This clonotype has ten or more counts. The rearrangement uses TRBV5-1 and TRBJ1-2, with TRBD1 matching 7 bases. The CDR3 has 13 amino acids. V lost 3 bases and J lost 3; bases outside the gene matches: 2. In germline, CDR1 is SGHRS, CDR2 YFSETQ. Here the CDR3 DNA reads TGCGCCAGCAGCTCAGGACAGGACTATGGCTACACCTTC. It encodes CASSSGQDYGYTF. Supplemented by reference TRBV5-1 and TRBJ1-2, the full variable domain reads KAGVTQTPRYLIKTRGQQVTLSCSPISGHRSVSWYQQTPGQGLQFLFEYFSETQRNKGNFPGRFSGRQFSNSRSEMNVSTLELGDSALYLCASSSGQDYGYTFGSGTRLTVV.

This clonotype was picked up a small number of times. J is TRBJ1-2 and V is TRBV29-1; tentatively, D is TRBD1 (6 bases). This CDR3 spans 12 amino acids. The germline V gene encodes CDR1 SQVTM and CDR2 ANQGSEA. V was clipped by 7 bases and J by 4 bases, with 13 bases between them. DNA for the CDR3: TGCAGCGCCGAAACAGGGTCCTATGGCTACACCTTC. It specifies CSAETGSYGYTF.